This TCR beta chain was identified in a study of control samples from healthy donors and cancer patients. This CDR3 spans 13 amino acids. V lost 4 bases and J lost 5, with 10 bases in between. CDR1 and CDR2 from the germline V gene are SEHNR and FQNEAQ (reference sequence). This table comes from immunoSEQ multiplex PCR, and its TCRdb copy is limited to in-frame clones, with some not included. Of some 150,000 clones in the sample, approximately 96% were seen once. The chain joins TRBV7-9 to TRBJ2-3; D possibly matches TRBD1 or TRBD2 (5 bases each). The clonotype was recovered from a woman in her thirties in good health. Input material: blood. The CDR3 is CASSSFGGDTQYF. The DNA for the CDR3 is TGTGCCAGCAGCTCCTTTGGGGGAGATACGCAGTATTTT. The full variable domain, in which reference TRBV7-9 and TRBJ2-3 provide the parts outside the CDR3, is DTGVSQNPRHKITKRGQNVTFRCDPISEHNRLYWYRQTLGQGPEFLTYFQNEAQLEKSRLLSDRFSAERPKGSFSTLEIQRTEQGDSAMYLCASSSFGGDTQYFGPGTRLTVL.